The 15 T cell receptor beta chains below were found in one sample sequenced in a study of OX40 agonist ivuxolimab in advanced cancers. Some clones are missing from TCRdb's copy, which holds only in-frame ones; the method was immunoSEQ multiplex PCR. The profile shows about 40,000 clones, about 85% of them singletons. The starting material was CD4+ or CD8+ T cells sorted from blood, obtained in a trial of the OX40 agonist ivuxolimab. These receptors were collected from an adult with an advanced solid tumor such as melanoma, head and neck, liver or kidney cancer.

The chain recombines TRBV6-1 with TRBJ1-2; D not resolved. The CDR3 covers 15 residues. Trimming removed 0 bases at V and 8 bases at J, with 16 bases between. Germline CDR1 and CDR2: MNHNS and SASEGT. Written as DNA, the CDR3 is TGTGCCAGCAGTGAAGCGGTCGCCAGGTTTAACGGCTACACCTTC. It specifies CASSEAVARFNGYTF.

V usage is TRBV4-2 and J usage is TRBJ2-2, with 10 bases lining up with TRBD2. CDR1 is LGHNA, CDR2 YNFKEQ, per germline. Trimming removed 3 bases from V and 5 bases from J; junction bases left unmatched: 9. The CDR3 loop spans 17 amino acids. The CDR3 nucleotides are TGTGCCAGCAGCCAGAGCGGGGGGGCCGTTAGTACCGGGGAGCTGTTTTTT. It encodes CASSQSGGAVSTGELFF.

The rearrangement links TRBV28 to TRBJ2-7; the D is unclear. Trimming took 7 bases from V and 1 from J, leaving 5 bases between them. The germline CDR1 and CDR2 sequences are MDHEN and SYDVKM. The CDR3 covers 11 residues. CDR3 amino acids: CASTRSYEQYF. CDR3 sequence (DNA): TGTGCCAGCACCCGATCCTACGAGCAGTACTTC.

The chain couples TRBV29-1 to TRBJ2-1; D is possibly TRBD2 (5 bases). The CDR3 loop spans 14 amino acids. CDR1 SQVTM and CDR2 ANQGSEA come from the germline V gene. Trimming cost V 6 bases and J 9 bases, with 21 bases left between them. CDR3 protein: CSVLQDRGPFEQFF. The CDR3 DNA reads TGCAGCGTACTCCAGGACCGGGGTCCCTTTGAGCAGTTCTTC.

The chain uses TRBV9 and TRBJ1-1; unclear D gene. Trimming removed 2 bases from V and 3 bases from J, with 5 bases in between. The CDR3 loop spans 12 amino acids. The germline V gene encodes CDR1 SGDLS and CDR2 YYNGEE. The CDR3, as DNA: TGTGCCAGCAGCGTTGAGGACACTGAAGCTTTCTTT. Encoded protein: CASSVEDTEAFF. Filled out from reference TRBV9 and TRBJ1-1, the complete variable domain reads DSGVTQTPKHLITATGQRVTLRCSPRSGDLSVYWYQQSLDQGLQFLIQYYNGEERAKGNILERFSAQQFPDLHSELNLSSLELGDSALYFCASSVEDTEAFFGQGTRLTVV.

The V gene is TRBV10-3, the J gene TRBJ2-5, with D possibly TRBD1 on 6 matching bases. Trimming removed 0 bases from V and 4 bases from J, with 12 bases in between. CDR3 length: 15 residues. CDR1 and CDR2 from the germline V gene are ENHRY and SYGVKD. The CDR3 region has the DNA TGTGCCATCAGTGAGTCGGCAGGGGAGAGAGAGACCCAGTACTTC. It codes for CAISESAGERETQYF.

The CDR3 DNA sequence: TGTGCCAGCTCACGCACTCCCGACAGGGGGACCAACACTGAAGCTTTCTTT. It is translated as CASSRTPDRGTNTEAFF. The chain carries TRBV18 and TRBJ1-1; TRBD1 agrees at 9 bases. The CDR3 is made up of 17 amino acids. Germline V gene sequence: CDR1 KGHSH, CDR2 LQKENI. V gave up 4 bases and J gave up 2 bases; unmatched junction bases: 11. The whole variable domain, remainder taken from reference TRBV18 and TRBJ1-1, is NAGVMQNPRHLVRRRGQEARLRCSPMKGHSHVYWYRQLPEEGLKFMVYLQKENIIDESGMPKERFSAEFPKEGPSILRIQQVVRGDSAAYFCASSRTPDRGTNTEAFFGQGTRLTVV.

The rearrangement uses TRBV5-4 and TRBJ2-7, with 9 nucleotides matching TRBD2. This CDR3 spans 16 amino acids. Germline values: CDR1 SGHNT, CDR2 YYREEE (reference sequence). The junction had 4 bases not matched to a gene; V was cut back by 0 bases and J by 0 bases. CDR3: CASSLDPSGVSYEQYF. Written as DNA, the CDR3 is TGTGCCAGCAGCTTGGATCCTAGCGGGGTCTCCTACGAGCAGTACTTC.

The chain joins TRBV7-2 to TRBJ2-1; 12 positions match TRBD2. V was clipped by 4 bases and J by 7 bases; unmatched bases: 8. CDR1 is SGHTA and CDR2 is FQGNSA in the germline V gene. CDR3 length: 16 amino acids. The CDR3 reads CASSSQGTSGRNEQFF. The CDR3 DNA sequence: TGTGCCAGCAGCTCCCAAGGGACTAGCGGGCGTAATGAGCAGTTCTTC.

The gene calls are TRBV7-9 and TRBJ2-5, with a tentative D call TRBD1 (5 bases). Germline values: CDR1 SEHNR, CDR2 FQNEAQ (reference sequence). This CDR3 comprises 12 residues. V was clipped by 5 bases and J by 4 bases, with 8 bases between them. The CDR3 sequence: CASSPRGETQYF. The CDR3 DNA reads as TGTGCCAGCAGCCCAAGGGGAGAGACCCAGTACTTC.

The V and J genes are TRBV5-1 and TRBJ2-7, with 15 bases that match TRBD2. Germline-derived CDR1 and CDR2 are SGHRS and YFSETQ. The ends lost 3 bases at V and 5 bases at J; junction bases unmatched: 3. The CDR3 has 15 residues. The CDR3: CASSSGLAGGDEQYF. The DNA for the CDR3 is TGCGCCAGCAGCTCGGGACTAGCGGGAGGTGACGAGCAGTACTTC.

The chain has TRBV28 and TRBJ2-1, with TRBD2 matching 8 bases. CDR3 length: 13 residues. From germline, CDR1 is MDHEN and CDR2 SYDVKM. V dropped 9 bases and J dropped 4; count of bases not matched to a gene: 5. The CDR3: CASRGTRYNEQFF. The DNA of the CDR3 is TGTGCCAGTCGCGGGACTAGATACAATGAGCAGTTCTTC.

This chain links TRBV11-1 with TRBJ2-1, with 8 bases identical to TRBD2. Germline values: CDR1 SGHAT, CDR2 FQDESV (reference sequence). This CDR3 comprises 15 residues. Trimming cost V 5 bases and J 9 bases; bases outside gene matches: 12. In DNA form, the CDR3 reads TGTGCCAGCAGCACACAGAGCGGGGGCTCGAGTGAGCAGTTCTTC. Amino acid sequence: CASSTQSGGSSEQFF.

The genes are TRBV5-1 and TRBJ2-5, with 9 nucleotides matching TRBD1. Looked up from germline, CDR1 is SGHRS and CDR2 is YFSETQ. CDR3 length equals 15 residues. The V gene end was trimmed by 5 bases and the J gene end by 5 bases; junction bases not matched to a gene: 10. The CDR3 region is CASRGQGAAGETQYF. In nucleotides, the CDR3 is TGCGCCAGCAGGGGACAGGGAGCAGCAGGGGAGACCCAGTACTTC.

This clone is a singleton in its sample. J is TRBJ1-3 and V is TRBV28; D ambiguous. The CDR3 is made up of 19 amino acids. Trimming shortened V by 0 bases and J by 2 bases, and 20 bases separated the two germline ends. The germline gives CDR1 MDHEN, CDR2 SYDVKM. CDR3 sequence (DNA): TGTGCCAGCAGTTTATGGGACCGAGTAAAGAATTTTGCTGGAAACACCATATATTTT. This gives the protein CASSLWDRVKNFAGNTIYF.